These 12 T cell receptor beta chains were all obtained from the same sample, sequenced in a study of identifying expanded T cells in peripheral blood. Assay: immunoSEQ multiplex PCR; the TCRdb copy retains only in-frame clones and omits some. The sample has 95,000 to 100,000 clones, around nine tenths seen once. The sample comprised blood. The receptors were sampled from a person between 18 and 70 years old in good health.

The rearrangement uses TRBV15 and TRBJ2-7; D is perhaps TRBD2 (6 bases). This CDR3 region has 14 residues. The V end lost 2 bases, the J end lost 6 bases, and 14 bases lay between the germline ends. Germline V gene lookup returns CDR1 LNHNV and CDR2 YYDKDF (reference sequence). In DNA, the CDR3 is TGTGCCACCAGCAGAAGAGGTGGGGGGAGCGAGCAGTACTTC. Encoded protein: CATSRRGGGSEQYF. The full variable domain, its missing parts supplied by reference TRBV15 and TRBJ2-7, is DAMVIQNPRYQVTQFGKPVTLSCSQTLNHNVMYWYQQKSSQAPKLLFHYYDKDFNNEADTPDNFQSRRPNTSFCFLDIRSPGLGDTAMYLCATSRRGGGSEQYFGPGTRLTVT.

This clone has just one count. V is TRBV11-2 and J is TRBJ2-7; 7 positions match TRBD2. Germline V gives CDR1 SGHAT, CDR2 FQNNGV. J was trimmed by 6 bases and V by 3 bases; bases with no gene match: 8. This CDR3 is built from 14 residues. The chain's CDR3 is CASSFAGVLSEQYF. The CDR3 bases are TGTGCCAGCAGCTTCGCGGGGGTCCTCTCCGAGCAGTACTTC.

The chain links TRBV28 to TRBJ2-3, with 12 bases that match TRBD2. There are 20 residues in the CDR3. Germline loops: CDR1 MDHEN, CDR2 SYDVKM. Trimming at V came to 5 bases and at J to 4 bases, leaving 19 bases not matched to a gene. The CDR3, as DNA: TGTGCCAGCAGTCTTGCGGGGCTAGCGGGGGGGCAGTTCAGTGCAGATACGCAGTATTTT. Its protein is CASSLAGLAGGQFSADTQYF. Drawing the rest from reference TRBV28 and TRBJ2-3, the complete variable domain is DVKVTQSSRYLVKRTGEKVFLECVQDMDHENMFWYRQDPGLGLRLIYFSYDVKMKEKGDIPEGYSVSREKKERFSLILESASTNQTSMYLCASSLAGLAGGQFSADTQYFGPGTRLTVL.

CDR3 sequence: CASSEVTVGLARLNEQFF. Written as DNA, the CDR3 is TGCGCCAGCAGCGAGGTTACGGTGGGCCTAGCGCGACTAAATGAGCAGTTCTTC. The chain carries TRBV4-3 and TRBJ2-1, with D perhaps TRBD2 (6 bases). CDR1 is LGHNA and CDR2 is YSLEER in the germline V gene. CDR3 length: 18 amino acids. The V gene lost 5 bases and the J gene lost 7 bases, with 27 bases spanning the gap.

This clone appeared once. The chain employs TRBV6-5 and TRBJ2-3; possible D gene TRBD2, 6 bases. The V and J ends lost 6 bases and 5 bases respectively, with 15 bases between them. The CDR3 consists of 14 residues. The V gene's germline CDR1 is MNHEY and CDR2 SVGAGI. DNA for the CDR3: TGTGCCAGCAGCTCCTCCCGGGGGATAGATACGCAGTATTTT. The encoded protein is CASSSSRGIDTQYF.

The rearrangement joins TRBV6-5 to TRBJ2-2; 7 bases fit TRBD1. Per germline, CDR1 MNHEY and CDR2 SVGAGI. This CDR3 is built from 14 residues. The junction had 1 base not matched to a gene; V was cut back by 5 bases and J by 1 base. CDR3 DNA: TGTGCCAGCAGTAGACAGGGGAACACCGGGGAGCTGTTTTTT. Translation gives CASSRQGNTGELFF.

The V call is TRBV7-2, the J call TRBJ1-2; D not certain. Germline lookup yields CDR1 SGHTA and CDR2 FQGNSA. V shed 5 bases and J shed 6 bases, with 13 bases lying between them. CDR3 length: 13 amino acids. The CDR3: CASSARGPNGYTF. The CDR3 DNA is TGTGCCAGCAGCGCCAGAGGACCGAATGGCTACACCTTC.

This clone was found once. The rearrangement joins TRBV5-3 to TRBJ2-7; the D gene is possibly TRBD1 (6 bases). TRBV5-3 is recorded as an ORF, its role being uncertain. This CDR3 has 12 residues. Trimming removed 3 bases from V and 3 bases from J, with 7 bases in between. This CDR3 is CARSSDSYEQYF. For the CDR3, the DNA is TGTGCCAGAAGCTCGGACAGCTACGAGCAGTACTTC.

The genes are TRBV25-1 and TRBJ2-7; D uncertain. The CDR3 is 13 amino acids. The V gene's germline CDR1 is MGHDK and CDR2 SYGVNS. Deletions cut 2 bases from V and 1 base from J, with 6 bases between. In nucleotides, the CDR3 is TGTGCCAGCAGTGAACAGCAATCCTACGAGCAGTACTTC. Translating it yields CASSEQQSYEQYF.

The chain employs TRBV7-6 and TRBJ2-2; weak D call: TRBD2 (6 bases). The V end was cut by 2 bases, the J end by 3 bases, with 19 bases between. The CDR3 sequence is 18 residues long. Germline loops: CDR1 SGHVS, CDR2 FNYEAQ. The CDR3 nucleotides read TGTGCCAGCAGCTTATATGGGGGGACCGGATCGGACACCGGGGAGCTGTTTTTT. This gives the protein CASSLYGGTGSDTGELFF.

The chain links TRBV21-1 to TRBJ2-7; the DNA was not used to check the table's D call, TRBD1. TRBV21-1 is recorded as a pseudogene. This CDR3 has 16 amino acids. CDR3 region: CASSKAWARSSYEQYF. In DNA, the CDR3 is TGTGCCAGCAGCAAAGCGTGGGCCCGCAGCTCCTACGAGCAGTACTTC.

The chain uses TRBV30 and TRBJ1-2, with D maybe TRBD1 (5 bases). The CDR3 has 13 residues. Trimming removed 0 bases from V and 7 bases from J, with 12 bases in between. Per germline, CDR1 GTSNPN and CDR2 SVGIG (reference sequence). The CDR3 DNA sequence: TGTGCCTGGAGTGTAAAAAGGGGTCGTGGCTACACCTTC. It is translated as CAWSVKRGRGYTF.